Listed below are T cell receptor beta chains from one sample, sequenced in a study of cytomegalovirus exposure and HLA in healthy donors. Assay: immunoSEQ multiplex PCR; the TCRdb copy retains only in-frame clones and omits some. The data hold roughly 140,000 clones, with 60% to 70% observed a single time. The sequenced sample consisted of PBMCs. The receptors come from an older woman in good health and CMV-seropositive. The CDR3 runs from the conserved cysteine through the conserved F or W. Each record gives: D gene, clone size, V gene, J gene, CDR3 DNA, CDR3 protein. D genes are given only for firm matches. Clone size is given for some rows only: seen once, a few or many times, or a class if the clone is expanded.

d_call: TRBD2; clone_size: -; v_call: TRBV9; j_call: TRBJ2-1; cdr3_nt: TGTGCCAGCAGCGTAAGCGAGACTAGCAGCTACAATGAGCAGTTCTTC; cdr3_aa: CASSVSETSSYNEQFF
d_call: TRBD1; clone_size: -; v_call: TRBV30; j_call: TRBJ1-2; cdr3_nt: TGTGCCTGGAGTCGAGGGGGACAGAATGGCTACACCTTC; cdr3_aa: CAWSRGGQNGYTF
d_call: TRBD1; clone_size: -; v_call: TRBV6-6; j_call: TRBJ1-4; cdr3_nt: TGTGCCAGCAGTTCTGCACAGGGGTCAAATGAAAAACTGTTTTTT; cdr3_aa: CASSSAQGSNEKLFF
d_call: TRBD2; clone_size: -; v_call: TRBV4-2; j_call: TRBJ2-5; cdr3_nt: TGTGCCAGCAGCCAAGATGCGCTAGCGGGAGTGGGACGGAACCAAGAGACCCAGTACTTC; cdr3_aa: CASSQDALAGVGRNQETQYF
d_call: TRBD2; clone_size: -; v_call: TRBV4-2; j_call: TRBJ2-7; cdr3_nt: TGTGCCAGCAGCCAGTCGACTAGCGGGAGCTCCTCCTCCTACGAGCAGTACTTC; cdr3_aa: CASSQSTSGSSSSYEQYF
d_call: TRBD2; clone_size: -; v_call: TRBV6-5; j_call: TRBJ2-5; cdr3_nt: TGTGCCAGCAGCAAGACTAGCGGGACTCAAGAGACCCAGTACTTC; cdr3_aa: CASSKTSGTQETQYF
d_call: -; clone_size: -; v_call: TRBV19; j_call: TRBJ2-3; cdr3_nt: TGTGCCAGTAGTATAGGGCCAGGGGCGGAGGTGGATACGCAGTATTTT; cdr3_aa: CASSIGPGAEVDTQYF
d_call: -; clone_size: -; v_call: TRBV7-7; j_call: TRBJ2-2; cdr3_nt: TGTGCCAGCAGCCGAACTGCGACCGGGGAGCTGTTTTTT; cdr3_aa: CASSRTATGELFF
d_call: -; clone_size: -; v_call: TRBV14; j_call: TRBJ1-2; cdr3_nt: TGTGCCAGCAGTCCAGCGGCTAACTATGGCTACACCTTC; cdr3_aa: CASSPAANYGYTF
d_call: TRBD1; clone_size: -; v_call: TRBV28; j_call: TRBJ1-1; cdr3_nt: TGTGCCAGCAGTCAGGGGACAGGGGGTGAAGCTTTCTTT; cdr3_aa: CASSQGTGGEAFF
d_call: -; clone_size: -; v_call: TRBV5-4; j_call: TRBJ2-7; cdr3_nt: TGTGCCAGCAGCTTGTTGGGACTGCACGAGCAGTACTTC; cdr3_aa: CASSLLGLHEQYF
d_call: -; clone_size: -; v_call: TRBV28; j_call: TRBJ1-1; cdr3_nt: TGTGCCAGCATACCACCTTGGAGGAGCACTGAAGCTTTCTTT; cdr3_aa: CASIPPWRSTEAFF
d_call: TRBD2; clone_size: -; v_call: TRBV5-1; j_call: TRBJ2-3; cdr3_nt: TGCGCCAGCAGTTCGGGAGGGAGTGGCGGAGAAACGCAGTATTTT; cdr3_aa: CASSSGGSGGETQYF
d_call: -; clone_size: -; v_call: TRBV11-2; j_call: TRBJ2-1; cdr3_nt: TGTGCCAGCAGCTTAGTAAGGGTCCAGGGGTATCGCAATGAGCAGTTCTTC; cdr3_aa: CASSLVRVQGYRNEQFF
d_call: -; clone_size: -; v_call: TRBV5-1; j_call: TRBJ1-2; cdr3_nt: TGCGCCAGCAGCTTGGACGGGAAACCTGGCTACACCTTC; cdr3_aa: CASSLDGKPGYTF
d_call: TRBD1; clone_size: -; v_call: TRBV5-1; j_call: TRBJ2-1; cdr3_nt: TGCGCCAGCAGCTCGGGACAGGAATACAATGAGCAGTTCTTC; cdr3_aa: CASSSGQEYNEQFF
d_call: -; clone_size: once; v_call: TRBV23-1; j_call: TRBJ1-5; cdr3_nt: TGCGCCAGCAGTCAATCTGGGGGAGGGCCTCCCCCTCAGCCCCAGCATTTT; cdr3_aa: CASSQSGGGPPPQPQHF
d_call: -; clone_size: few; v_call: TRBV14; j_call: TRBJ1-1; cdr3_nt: TGTGCCAGCAGCCAAACTCTGAACACTGAAGCTTTCTTT; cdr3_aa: CASSQTLNTEAFF
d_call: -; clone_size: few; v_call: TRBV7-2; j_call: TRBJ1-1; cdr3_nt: TGTGCCAGCAGCCCGAGACAGGACCTTGAAGCTTTCTTT; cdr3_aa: CASSPRQDLEAFF
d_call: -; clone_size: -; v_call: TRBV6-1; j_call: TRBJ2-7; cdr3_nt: TGTGCCAGCAGTCCAGTTGGCATCGAGCAGTACTTC; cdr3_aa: CASSPVGIEQYF
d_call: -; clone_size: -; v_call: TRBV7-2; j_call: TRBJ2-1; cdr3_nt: TGTGCCAGCAGCTCCGGGACAATTTACAATGAGCAGTTCTTC; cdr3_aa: CASSSGTIYNEQFF
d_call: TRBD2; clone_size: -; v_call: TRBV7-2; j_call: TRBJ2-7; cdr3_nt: TGTGCCAGCAGCTCTTTTGTCCTCCCATCCCTTAGCGGGAGTCACGAGCAGTACTTC; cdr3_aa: CASSSFVLPSLSGSHEQYF
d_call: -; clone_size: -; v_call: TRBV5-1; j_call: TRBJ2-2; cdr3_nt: TGCGCCAGCAGCTTCCTGTCAGGGGAGGGTACCGGGGAGCTGTTTTTT; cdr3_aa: CASSFLSGEGTGELFF
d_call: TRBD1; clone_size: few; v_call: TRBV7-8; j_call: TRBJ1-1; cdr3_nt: TGTGCCAGCAGCCTACGTCGGACAGGTGAAGCTTTCTTT; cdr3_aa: CASSLRRTGEAFF
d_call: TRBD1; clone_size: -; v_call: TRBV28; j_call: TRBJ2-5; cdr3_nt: TGTGCCAGCGAGGGACAGATACCGATACCGGAGACCCAGTACTTC; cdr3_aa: CASEGQIPIPETQYF
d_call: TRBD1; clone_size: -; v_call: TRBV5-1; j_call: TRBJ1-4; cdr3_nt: TGCGCCAGCAGCTTGATCGGGACAGGGTTAAATGAAAAACTGTTTTTT; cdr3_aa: CASSLIGTGLNEKLFF
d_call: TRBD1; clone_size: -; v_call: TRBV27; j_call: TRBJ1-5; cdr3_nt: TGTGCCAGCGCCCCGGACAGGGCCCACGATCAGCCCCAGCATTTT; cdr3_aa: CASAPDRAHDQPQHF
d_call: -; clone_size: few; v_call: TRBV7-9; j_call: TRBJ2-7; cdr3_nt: TGTGCCAGCAGCCTCAGGTTGGCGGGACCTTACGAGCAGTACTTC; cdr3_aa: CASSLRLAGPYEQYF
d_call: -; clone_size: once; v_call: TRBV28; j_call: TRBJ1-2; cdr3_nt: TGTGCCAGCAGCCATCAGGTTCTTGGCTACACCTTC; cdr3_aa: CASSHQVLGYTF
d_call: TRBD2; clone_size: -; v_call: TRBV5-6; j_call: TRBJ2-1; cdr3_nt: TGTGCCAGCAGCTCCCTGAATATTAGGACTAGCGGGAGAAAGGTTGAGCAGTTCTTC; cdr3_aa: CASSSLNIRTSGRKVEQFF
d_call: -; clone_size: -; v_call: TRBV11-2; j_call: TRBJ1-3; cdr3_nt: TGTGCCAGCAGCTCCAGATGGGGGGAAACTGGAAACACCATATATTTT; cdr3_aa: CASSSRWGETGNTIYF
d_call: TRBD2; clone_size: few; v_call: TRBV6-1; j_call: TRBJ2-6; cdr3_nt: TGTGCCAGCAGTGAAGGACTAGCGGGAGTATCGCAGTCTGGGGCCAACGTCCTGACTTTC; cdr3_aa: CASSEGLAGVSQSGANVLTF
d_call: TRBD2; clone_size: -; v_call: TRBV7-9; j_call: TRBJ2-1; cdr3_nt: TGTGCCAGCAGCTCTGGTAGCGGGAGGGGAGCAAGACTCTACAATGAGCAGTTCTTC; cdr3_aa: CASSSGSGRGARLYNEQFF
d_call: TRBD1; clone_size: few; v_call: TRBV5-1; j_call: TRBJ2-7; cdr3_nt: TGCGCCAGCAGCCGACAGGGGGCTCTACCCGAGCAGTACTTC; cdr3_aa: CASSRQGALPEQYF
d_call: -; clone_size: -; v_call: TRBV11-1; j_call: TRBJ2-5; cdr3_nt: TGTGCCAGCAGCTTACGCAGGGGTCGGGAGACCCAGTACTTC; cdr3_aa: CASSLRRGRETQYF
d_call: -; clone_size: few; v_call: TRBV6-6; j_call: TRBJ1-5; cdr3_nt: TGTGCCAGCAGACCCACAGGGTTAGGTGATCAGCCCCAGCATTTT; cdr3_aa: CASRPTGLGDQPQHF
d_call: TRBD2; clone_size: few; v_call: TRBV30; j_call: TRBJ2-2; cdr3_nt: TGTGCCTGGAGGAGCATTGTACTAGCGGGAGGGTCGAACACCGGGGAGCTGTTTTTT; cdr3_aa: CAWRSIVLAGGSNTGELFF
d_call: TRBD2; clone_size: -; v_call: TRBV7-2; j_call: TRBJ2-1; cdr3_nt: TGTGCCAGCAGCACGGGACTAGCGGACAATGAGCAGTTCTTC; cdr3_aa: CASSTGLADNEQFF
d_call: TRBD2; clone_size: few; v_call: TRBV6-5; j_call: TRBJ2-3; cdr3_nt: TGTGCCAGCTCTAGCGGGAGGGCAGGAACAGATACGCAGTATTTT; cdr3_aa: CASSSGRAGTDTQYF
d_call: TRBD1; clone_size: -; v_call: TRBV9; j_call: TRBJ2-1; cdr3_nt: TGTGCCAGCAGCGTATCTCCGACAGGGGGCAATGAGCAGTTCTTC; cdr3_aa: CASSVSPTGGNEQFF
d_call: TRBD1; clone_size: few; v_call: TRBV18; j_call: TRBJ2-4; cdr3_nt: TGTGCCAGCTCAACCTCCGGGACAGGCCTAAACATTCAGTACTTC; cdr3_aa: CASSTSGTGLNIQYF